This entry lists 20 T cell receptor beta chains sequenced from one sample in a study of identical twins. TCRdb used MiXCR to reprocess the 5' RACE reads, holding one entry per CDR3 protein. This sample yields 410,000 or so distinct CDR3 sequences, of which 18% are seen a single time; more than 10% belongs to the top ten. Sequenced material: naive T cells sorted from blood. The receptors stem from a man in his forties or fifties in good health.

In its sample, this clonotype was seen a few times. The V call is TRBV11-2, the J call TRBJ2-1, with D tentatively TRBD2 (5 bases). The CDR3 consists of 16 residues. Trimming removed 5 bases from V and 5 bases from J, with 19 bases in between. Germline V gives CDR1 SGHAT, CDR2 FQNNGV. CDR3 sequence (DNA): TGTGCCAGCAGCAACGGTGGGTGGAGGTCCCACAATGAGCAGTTCTTC. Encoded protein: CASSNGGWRSHNEQFF.

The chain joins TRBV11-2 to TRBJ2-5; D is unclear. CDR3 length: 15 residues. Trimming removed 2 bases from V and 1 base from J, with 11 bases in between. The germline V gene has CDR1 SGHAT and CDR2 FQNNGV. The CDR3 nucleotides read TGTGCCAGCAGCTTAAGGGAAGGCCCCCAAGAGACCCAGTACTTC. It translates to CASSLREGPQETQYF.

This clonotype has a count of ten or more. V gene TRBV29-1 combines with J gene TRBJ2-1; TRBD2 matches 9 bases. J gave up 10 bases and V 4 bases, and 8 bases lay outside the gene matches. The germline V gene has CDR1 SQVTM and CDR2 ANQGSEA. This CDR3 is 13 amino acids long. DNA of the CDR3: TGCAGCGTTGCCGTAGCGGGGGCGGGAGAGCAGTTCTTC. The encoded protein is CSVAVAGAGEQFF.

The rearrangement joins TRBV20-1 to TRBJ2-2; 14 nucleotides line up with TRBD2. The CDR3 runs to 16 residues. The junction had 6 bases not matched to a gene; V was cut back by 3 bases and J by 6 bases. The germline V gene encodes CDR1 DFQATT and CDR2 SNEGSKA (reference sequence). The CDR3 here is CSARAQGLAGAGELFF. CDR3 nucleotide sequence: TGCAGTGCTAGGGCACAGGGACTAGCGGGAGCCGGGGAGCTGTTTTTT.

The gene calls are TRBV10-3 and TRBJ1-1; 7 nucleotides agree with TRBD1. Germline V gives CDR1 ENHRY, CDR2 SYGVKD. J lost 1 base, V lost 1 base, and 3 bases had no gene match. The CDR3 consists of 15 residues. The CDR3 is CAISELTGPNTEAFF. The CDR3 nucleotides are TGTGCCATCAGTGAGTTGACAGGGCCGAACACTGAAGCTTTCTTT.

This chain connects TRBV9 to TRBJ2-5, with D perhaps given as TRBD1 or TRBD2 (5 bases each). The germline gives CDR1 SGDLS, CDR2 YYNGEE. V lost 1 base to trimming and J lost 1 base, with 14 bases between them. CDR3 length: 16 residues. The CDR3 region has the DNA TGTGCCAGCAGCGTATTAGGCCGGGGCTTCCAAGAGACCCAGTACTTC. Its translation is CASSVLGRGFQETQYF.

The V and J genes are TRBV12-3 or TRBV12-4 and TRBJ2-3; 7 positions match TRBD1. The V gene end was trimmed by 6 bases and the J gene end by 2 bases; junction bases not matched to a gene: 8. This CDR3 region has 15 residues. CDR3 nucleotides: TGTGCCAGCAGACCAACAGGGGCCAACACAGATACGCAGTATTTT. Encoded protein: CASRPTGANTDTQYF.

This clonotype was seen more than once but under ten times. CDR3 loop: CASSRQGAVDTQYF. DNA of the CDR3: TGCGCCAGCAGCCGACAGGGGGCCGTAGATACGCAGTATTTT. The gene calls are TRBV5-1 and TRBJ2-3, with TRBD1 matching over 10 bases. Germline V gene sequence: CDR1 SGHRS, CDR2 YFSETQ. Trimming at V came to 4 bases and at J to 5 bases, leaving 4 bases not matched to a gene. This CDR3 has 14 residues.

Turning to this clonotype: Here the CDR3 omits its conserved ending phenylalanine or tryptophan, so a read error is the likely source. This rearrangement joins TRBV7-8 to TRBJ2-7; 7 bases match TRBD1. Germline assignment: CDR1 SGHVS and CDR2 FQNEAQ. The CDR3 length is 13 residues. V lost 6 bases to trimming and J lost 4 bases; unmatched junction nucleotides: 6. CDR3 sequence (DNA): TGTGCCAGCAGACGGACAGGATCGTACGAGCAGTACTTG. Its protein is CASRRTGSYEQYL.

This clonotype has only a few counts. The CDR3 DNA reads as TGCGCCAGCAGCTTGGATATAGGGACCTACGAGCAGTACTTC. It translates to CASSLDIGTYEQYF. This sequence joins TRBV5-1 and TRBJ2-7; D remains ambiguous. This CDR3 has 14 amino acids. From germline, CDR1 is SGHRS and CDR2 YFSETQ. The V gene lost 0 bases and the J gene lost 2 bases, with 9 bases spanning the gap.

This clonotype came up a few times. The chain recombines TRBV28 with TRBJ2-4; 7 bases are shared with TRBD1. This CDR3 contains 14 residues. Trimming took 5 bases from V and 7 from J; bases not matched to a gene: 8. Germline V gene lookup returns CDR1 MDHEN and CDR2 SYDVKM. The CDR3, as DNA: TGTGCCAGCAGTCTACCGGGACAGAATAACATTCAGTACTTC. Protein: CASSLPGQNNIQYF.

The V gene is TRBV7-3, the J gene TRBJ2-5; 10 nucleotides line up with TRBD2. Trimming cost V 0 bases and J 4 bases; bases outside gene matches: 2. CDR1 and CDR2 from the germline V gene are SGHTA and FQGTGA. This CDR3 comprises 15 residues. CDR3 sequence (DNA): TGTGCCAGCAGCTTAACCAGCGGGAGGGTAGAGACCCAGTACTTC. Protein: CASSLTSGRVETQYF.

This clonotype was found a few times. The CDR3 coding sequence is TGCGCCAGCAGCCAAGATGGAGCCACGACCGGGGAGCTGTTTTTT. Amino acid sequence: CASSQDGATTGELFF. The chain links TRBV4-3 to TRBJ2-2; no definite D call. Germline V gives CDR1 LGHNA, CDR2 YSLEER. Trimming stripped 0 bases from V and 5 bases from J, with 10 bases between. The CDR3 is 15 amino acids.

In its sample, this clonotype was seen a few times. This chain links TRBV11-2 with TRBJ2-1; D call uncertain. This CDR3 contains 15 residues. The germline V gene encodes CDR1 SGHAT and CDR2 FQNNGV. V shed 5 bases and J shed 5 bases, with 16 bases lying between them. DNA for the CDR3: TGTGCCAGCAGCAAGGATAACAATGTTAACAATGAGCAGTTCTTC. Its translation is CASSKDNNVNNEQFF.

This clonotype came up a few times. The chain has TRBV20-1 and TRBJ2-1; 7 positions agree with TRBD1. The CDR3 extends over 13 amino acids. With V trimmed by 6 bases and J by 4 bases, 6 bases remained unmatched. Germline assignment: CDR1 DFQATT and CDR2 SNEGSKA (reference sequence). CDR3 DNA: TGCAGTGCCGGGACAGACAATTACAATGAGCAGTTCTTC. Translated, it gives CSAGTDNYNEQFF.

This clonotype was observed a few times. The CDR3 nucleotides read TGTGCCAGCAGTGGGGGAGACAGGCGGGATACGCAGTATTTT. This translates into CASSGGDRRDTQYF. The gene calls are TRBV6-1 and TRBJ2-3; the D gene is possibly TRBD1 (6 bases). Germline values: CDR1 MNHNS, CDR2 SASEGT. V lost 4 bases to trimming and J lost 6 bases, with 14 bases between them. This CDR3 has 14 residues.

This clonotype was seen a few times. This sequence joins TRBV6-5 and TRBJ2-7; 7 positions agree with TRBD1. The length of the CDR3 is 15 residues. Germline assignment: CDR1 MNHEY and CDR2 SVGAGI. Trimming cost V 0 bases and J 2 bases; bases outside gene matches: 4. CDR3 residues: CASSYSTGSPYEQYF. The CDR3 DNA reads TGTGCCAGCAGTTACTCGACAGGGAGCCCCTACGAGCAGTACTTC.

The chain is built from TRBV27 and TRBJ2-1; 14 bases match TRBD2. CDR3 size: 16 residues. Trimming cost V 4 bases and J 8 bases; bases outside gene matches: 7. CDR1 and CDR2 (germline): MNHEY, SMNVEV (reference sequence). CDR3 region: CASSSGLAGGVDEQFF. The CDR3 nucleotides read TGTGCCAGCAGTTCAGGACTAGCGGGGGGAGTAGATGAGCAGTTCTTC.

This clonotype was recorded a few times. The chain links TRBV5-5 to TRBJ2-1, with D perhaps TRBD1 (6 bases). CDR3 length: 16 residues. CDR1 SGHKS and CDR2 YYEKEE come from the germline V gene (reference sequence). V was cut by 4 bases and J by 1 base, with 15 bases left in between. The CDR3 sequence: CASSKGKGDSYNEQFF. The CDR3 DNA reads TGTGCCAGCAGCAAGGGTAAGGGGGATTCCTACAATGAGCAGTTCTTC.

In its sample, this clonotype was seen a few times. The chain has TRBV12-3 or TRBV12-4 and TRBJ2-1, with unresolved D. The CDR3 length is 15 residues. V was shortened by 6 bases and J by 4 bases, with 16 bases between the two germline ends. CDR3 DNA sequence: TGTGCCAGCAGCCCTTATGGGGTAGGTTACAATGAGCAGTTCTTC. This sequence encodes CASSPYGVGYNEQFF.